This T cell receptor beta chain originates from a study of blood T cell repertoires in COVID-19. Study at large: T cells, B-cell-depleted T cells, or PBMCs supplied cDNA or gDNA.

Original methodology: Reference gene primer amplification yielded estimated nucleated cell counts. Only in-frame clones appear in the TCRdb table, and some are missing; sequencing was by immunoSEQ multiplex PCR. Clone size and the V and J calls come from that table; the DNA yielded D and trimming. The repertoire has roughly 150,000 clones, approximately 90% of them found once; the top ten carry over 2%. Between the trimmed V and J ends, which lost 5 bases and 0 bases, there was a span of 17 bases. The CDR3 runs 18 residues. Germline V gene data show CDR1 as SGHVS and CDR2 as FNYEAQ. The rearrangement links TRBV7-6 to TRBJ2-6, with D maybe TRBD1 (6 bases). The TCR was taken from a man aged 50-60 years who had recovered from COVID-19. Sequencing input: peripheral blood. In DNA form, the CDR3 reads TGTGCCAGCAGCCTACTCAGGGGTGCGCTCTCTGGGGCCAACGTCCTGACTTTC. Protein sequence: CASSLLRGALSGANVLTF.